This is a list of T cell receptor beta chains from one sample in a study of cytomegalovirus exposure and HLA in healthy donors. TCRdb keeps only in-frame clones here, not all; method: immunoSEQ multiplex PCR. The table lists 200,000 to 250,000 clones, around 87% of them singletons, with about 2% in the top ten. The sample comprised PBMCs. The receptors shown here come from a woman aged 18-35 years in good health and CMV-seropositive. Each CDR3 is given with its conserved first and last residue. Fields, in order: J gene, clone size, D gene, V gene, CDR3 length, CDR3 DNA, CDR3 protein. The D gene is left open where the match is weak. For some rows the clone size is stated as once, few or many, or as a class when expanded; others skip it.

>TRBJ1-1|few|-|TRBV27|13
TGTGCCAGCAGTTTGACAGGGAACACTGAAGCTTTCTTT
CASSLTGNTEAFF
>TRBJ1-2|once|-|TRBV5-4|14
TGTGCCAGCAGCTTGGTGTCACTTAACTATGGCTACACCTTC
CASSLVSLNYGYTF
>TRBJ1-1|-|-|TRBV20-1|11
TGCAGTGCTCGGGGTTCCACTGAAGCTTTCTTT
CSARGSTEAFF
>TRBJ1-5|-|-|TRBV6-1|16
TGTGCCAGCAGTGAAGAGGGAGGCTGGGGATGGCAGCCCCAGCATTTT
CASSEEGGWGWQPQHF
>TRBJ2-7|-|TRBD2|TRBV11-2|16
TGTGCCAGCAGCCCGCCCGGGACTAGCGGGGGTTACGAGCAGTACTTC
CASSPPGTSGGYEQYF
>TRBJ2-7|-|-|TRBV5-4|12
TGTGCCAGCAGCTCAGACAGCCCGGAGCAGTACTTC
CASSSDSPEQYF
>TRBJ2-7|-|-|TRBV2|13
TGTGCCAGCAGGTGGAGGGGCCAGGAAGAGCAGTACTTC
CASRWRGQEEQYF
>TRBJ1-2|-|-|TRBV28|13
TGTGCCAGCAGTGTGAGGGTTCTCTATGGCTACACCTTC
CASSVRVLYGYTF
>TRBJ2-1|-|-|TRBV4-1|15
TGCGCCAGCAGCCAAGATAGCAGAATCTACAATGAGCAGTTCTTC
CASSQDSRIYNEQFF
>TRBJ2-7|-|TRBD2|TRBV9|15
TGTGCCAGCAGCGTAGGGCTAGCGGACTCCTACGAGCAGTACTTC
CASSVGLADSYEQYF
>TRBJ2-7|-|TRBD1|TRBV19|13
TGTGCCAGTAGAGGACAGGGTGGGTACGAGCAGTACTTC
CASRGQGGYEQYF